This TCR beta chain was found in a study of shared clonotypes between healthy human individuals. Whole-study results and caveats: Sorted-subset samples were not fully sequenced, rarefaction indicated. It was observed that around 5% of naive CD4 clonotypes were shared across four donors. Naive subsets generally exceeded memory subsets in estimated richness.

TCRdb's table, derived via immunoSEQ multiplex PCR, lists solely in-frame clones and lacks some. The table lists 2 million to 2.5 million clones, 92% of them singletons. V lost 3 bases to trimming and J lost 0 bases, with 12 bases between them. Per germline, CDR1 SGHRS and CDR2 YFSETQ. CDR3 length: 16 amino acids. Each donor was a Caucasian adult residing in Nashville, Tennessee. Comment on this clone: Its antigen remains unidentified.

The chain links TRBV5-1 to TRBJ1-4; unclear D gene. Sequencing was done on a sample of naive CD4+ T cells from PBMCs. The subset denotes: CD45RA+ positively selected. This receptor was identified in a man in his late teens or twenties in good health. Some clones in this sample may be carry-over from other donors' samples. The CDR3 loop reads CASSSGPLATNEKLFF. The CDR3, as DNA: TGCGCCAGCAGCTCTGGACCGCTTGCAACTAATGAAAAACTGTTTTTT.